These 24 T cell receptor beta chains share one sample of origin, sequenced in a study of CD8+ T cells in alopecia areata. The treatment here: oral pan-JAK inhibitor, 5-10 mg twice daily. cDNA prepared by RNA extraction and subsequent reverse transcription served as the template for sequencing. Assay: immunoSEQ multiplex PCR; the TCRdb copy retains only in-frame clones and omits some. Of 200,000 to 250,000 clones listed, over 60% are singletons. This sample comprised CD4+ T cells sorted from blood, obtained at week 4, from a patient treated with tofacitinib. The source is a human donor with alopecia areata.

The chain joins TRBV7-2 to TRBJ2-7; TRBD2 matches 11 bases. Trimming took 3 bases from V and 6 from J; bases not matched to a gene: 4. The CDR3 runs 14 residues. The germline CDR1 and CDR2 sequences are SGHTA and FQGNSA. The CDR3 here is CASSFTSGGREQYF. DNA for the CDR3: TGTGCCAGCAGCTTCACTAGCGGGGGCCGCGAGCAGTACTTC.

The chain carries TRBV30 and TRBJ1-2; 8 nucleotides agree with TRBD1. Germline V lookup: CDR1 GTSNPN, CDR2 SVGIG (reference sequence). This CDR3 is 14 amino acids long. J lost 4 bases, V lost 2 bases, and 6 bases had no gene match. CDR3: CAWSMGDRGYGYTF. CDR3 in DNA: TGTGCCTGGAGTATGGGCGACAGGGGCTATGGCTACACCTTC.

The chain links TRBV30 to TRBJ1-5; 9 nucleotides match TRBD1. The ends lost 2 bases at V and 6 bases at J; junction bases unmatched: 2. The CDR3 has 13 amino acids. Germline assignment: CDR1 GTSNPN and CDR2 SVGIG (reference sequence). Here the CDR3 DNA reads TGTGCCTGGAGTCAGACAGGGGGTCAGCCCCAGCATTTT. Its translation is CAWSQTGGQPQHF.

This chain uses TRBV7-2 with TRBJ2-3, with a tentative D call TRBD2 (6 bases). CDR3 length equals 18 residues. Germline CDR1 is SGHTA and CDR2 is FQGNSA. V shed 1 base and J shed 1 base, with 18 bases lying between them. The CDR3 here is CASSLEPAIAARTDTQYF. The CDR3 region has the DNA TGTGCCAGCAGCTTAGAGCCCGCTATAGCGGCCCGCACAGATACGCAGTATTTT.

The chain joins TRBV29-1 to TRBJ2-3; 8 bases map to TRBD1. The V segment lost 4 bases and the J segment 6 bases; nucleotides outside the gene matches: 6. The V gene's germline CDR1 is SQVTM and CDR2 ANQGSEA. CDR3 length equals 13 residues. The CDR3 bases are TGCAGCGTTGCGGGACAGGACCTTGATACGCAGTATTTT. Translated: CSVAGQDLDTQYF.

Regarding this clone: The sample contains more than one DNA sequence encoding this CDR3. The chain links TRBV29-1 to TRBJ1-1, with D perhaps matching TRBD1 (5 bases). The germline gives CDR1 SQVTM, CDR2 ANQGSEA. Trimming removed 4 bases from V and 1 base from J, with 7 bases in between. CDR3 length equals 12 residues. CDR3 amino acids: CSVAGRNTEAFF. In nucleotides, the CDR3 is TGCAGCGTTGCAGGGAGGAACACTGAAGCTTTCTTT.

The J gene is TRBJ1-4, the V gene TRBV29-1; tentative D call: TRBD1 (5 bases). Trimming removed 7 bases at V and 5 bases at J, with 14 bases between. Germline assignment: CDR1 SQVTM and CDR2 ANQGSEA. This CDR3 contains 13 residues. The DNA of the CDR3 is TGCAGCGCCGGGGACGGCAGGAATGAAAAACTGTTTTTT. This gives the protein CSAGDGRNEKLFF.

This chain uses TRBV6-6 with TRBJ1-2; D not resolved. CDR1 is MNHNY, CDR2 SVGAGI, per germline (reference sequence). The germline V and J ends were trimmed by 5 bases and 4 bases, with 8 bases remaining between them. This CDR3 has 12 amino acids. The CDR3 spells CASSLGPYGYTF. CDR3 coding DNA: TGTGCCAGCAGTCTAGGCCCCTATGGCTACACCTTC.

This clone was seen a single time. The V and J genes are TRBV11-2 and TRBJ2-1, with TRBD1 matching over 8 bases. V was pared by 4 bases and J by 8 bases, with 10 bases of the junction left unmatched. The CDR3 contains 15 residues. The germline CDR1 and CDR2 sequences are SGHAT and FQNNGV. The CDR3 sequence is CASSSTTGAQDEQFF. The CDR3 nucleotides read TGTGCCAGCAGCTCTACGACAGGGGCACAGGATGAGCAGTTCTTC.

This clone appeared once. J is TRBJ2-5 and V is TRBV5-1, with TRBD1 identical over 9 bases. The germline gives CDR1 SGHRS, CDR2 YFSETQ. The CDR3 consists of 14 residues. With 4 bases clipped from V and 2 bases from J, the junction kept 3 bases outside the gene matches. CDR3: CASSQGTGQETQYF. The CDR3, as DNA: TGCGCCAGCAGCCAAGGGACAGGGCAAGAGACCCAGTACTTC. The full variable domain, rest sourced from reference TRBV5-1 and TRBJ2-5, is KAGVTQTPRYLIKTRGQQVTLSCSPISGHRSVSWYQQTPGQGLQFLFEYFSETQRNKGNFPGRFSGRQFSNSRSEMNVSTLELGDSALYLCASSQGTGQETQYFGPGTRLLVL.

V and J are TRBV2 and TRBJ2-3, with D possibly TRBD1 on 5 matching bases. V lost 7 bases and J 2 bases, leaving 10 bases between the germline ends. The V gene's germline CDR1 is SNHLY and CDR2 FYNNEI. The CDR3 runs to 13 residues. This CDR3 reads CASMQGYTDTQYF. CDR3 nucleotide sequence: TGTGCCAGCATGCAGGGCTACACAGATACGCAGTATTTT.

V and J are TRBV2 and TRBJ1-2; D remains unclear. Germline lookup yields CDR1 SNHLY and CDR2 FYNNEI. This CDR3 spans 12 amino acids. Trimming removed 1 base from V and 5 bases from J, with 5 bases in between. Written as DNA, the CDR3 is TGTGCCAGCAGTGAAGTGGGGTATGGCTACACCTTC. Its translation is CASSEVGYGYTF.

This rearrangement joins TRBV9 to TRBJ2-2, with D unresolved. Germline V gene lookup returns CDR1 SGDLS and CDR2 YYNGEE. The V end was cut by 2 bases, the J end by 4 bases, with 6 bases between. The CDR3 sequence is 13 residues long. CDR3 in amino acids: CASSVSATGELFF. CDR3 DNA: TGTGCCAGCAGCGTGTCAGCCACCGGGGAGCTGTTTTTT.

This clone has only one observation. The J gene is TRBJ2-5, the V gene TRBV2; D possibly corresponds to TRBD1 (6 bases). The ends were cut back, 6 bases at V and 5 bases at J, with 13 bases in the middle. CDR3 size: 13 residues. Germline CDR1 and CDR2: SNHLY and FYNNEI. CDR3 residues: CASRGDQGETQYF. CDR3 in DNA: TGTGCCAGCAGGGGGGACCAGGGGGAGACCCAGTACTTC.

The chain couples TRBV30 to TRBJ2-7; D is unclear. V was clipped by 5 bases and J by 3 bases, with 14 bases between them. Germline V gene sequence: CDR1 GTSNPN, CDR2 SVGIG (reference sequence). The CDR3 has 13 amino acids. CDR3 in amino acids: CAWSPGFNYEQYF. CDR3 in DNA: TGTGCCTGGTCTCCCGGGTTCAACTACGAGCAGTACTTC.

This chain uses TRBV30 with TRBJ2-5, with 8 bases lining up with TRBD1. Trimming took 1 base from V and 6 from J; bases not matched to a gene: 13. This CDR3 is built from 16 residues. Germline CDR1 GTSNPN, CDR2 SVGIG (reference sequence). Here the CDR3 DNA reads TGTGCCTGGAGTGGACGCAGGGCAGGGGGCTCACAGACCCAGTACTTC. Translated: CAWSGRRAGGSQTQYF.

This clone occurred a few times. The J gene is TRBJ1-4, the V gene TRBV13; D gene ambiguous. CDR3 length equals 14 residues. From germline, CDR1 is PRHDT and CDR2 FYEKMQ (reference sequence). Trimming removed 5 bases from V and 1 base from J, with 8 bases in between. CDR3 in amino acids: CASSPRGTNEKLFF. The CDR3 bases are TGTGCCAGCAGCCCTCGAGGAACTAATGAAAAACTGTTTTTT. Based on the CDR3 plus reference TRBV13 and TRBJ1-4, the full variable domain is AAGVIQSPRHLIKEKRETATLKCYPIPRHDTVYWYQQGPGQDPQFLISFYEKMQSDKGSIPDRFSAQQFSDYHSELNMSSLELGDSALYFCASSPRGTNEKLFFGSGTQLSVL.

The CDR3 DNA follows: TGTGCCTGGAGTCCCACTAGCGGAAGGCAGTTCTTC. Translating gives CAWSPTSGRQFF. The chain joins TRBV30 to TRBJ2-1; TRBD2 aligns across 8 bases. The trim removed 2 bases at V and 12 bases at J, leaving 6 bases unmatched. The V gene's germline CDR1 is GTSNPN and CDR2 SVGIG (reference sequence). The CDR3 sequence is 12 residues long.

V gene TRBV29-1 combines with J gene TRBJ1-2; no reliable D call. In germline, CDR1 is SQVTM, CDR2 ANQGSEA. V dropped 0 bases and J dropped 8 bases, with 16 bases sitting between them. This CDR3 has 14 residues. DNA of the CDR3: TGCAGCGTTGAAGACGCCGGACTTATGGGAGGCTACACCTTC. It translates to CSVEDAGLMGGYTF.

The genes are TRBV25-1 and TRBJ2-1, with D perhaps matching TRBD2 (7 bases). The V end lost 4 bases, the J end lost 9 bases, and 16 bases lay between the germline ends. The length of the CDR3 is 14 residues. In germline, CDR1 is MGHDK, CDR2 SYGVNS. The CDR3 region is CASSGDGGLLEQFF. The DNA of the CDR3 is TGTGCCAGCAGTGGGGACGGGGGGCTTCTTGAGCAGTTCTTC.

CDR3 sequence: CASRRDLLGNQPQHF. As DNA, the CDR3 is TGTGCCAGCAGACGGGACTTATTGGGCAATCAGCCCCAGCATTTT. This chain connects TRBV6-5 to TRBJ1-5, with D tentatively TRBD1 (5 bases). Trimming removed 6 bases at V and 2 bases at J, with 14 bases between. The CDR3 is made up of 15 amino acids. The germline V gene has CDR1 MNHEY and CDR2 SVGAGI.

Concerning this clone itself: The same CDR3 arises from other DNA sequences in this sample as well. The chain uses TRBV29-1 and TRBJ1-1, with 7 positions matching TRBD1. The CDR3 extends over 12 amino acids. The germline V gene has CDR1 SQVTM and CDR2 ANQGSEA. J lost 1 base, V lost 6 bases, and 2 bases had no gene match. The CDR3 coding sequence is TGCAGCGTCTGGGACAGGAACACTGAAGCTTTCTTT. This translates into CSVWDRNTEAFF.

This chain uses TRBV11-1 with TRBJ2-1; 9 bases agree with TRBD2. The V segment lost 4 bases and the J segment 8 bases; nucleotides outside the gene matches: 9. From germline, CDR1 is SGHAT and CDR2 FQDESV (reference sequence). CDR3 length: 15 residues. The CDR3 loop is CASSSLSGGGYEQFF. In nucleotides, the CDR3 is TGTGCCAGCAGCTCCCTTAGCGGGGGAGGATATGAGCAGTTCTTC.

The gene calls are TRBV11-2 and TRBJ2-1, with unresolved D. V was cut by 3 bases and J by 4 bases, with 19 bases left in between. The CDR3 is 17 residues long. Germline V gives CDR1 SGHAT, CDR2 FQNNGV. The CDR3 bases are TGTGCCAGCAGCTTGGGGTCTGGGATAGCTGCTTACAATGAGCAGTTCTTC. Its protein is CASSLGSGIAAYNEQFF.